This TCR beta chain appears in the sequencing data of a study of blood T cell repertoires in COVID-19. Study-level information: The United States, Italy and Spain provided the acute and convalescent COVID-19 samples. T cells, B-cell-depleted T cells, or PBMCs supplied cDNA or gDNA.

Germline V CDR1 and CDR2: SNHLY, FYNNEI. J lost 5 bases, V lost 5 bases, and 14 bases had no gene match. The CDR3 length is 18 residues. Adults between roughly 18 and 95 years of age took part from fewer than 30 US areas. Original methodology: Estimates of nucleated cell counts were drawn from the amplification of reference gene primers. Assay used: immunoSEQ multiplex PCR; TCRdb lists only in-frame clones, some missing. The V and J calls and clone size come from that table; D and trimming were worked out from the DNA. The sample lists about 160,000 clones, more than 75% occurring once. Sample: PBMCs or T cells enriched from blood (not recorded which). V is TRBV2 and J is TRBJ1-5, with 11 bases that match TRBD1. The sequence came from a man aged 35 to 55 who had recovered from COVID-19. The chain's CDR3 is CASSRDRGTGRAYQPQHF. Here the CDR3 DNA reads TGTGCCAGCAGTAGGGACAGGGGGACAGGAAGGGCGTATCAGCCCCAGCATTTT.